Following are 15 T cell receptor beta chains from one sample sequenced in a study of regulatory T cells in long-lasting Graves disease. The authors built TCR beta libraries using iRepertoire HTBI primers and Arm-PCR of CDR3 regions. TCRdb used MiXCR to reprocess the multiplex PCR reads, holding one entry per CDR3 protein. The table lists around 500,000 distinct CDR3 sequences, less than 25% of them singletons. The time point denotes: persistent/refractory GD, antithyroid drugs over 5 years with positive TRAb. There was RNA extracted from PBMCs, and the TCR library was made from it. The sequenced sample was peripheral blood mononuclear cells (PBMCs), obtained when the disease was refractory, from a patient treated with antithyroid drugs. The receptors were sampled from a female donor with Graves disease.

This clonotype was counted at least ten times. The CDR3 sequence is CASSQPGGTGSPLHF. The CDR3 DNA is TGTGCCAGCAGCCAGCCCGGGGGTACGGGTTCACCCCTCCACTTT. This rearrangement joins TRBV28 to TRBJ1-6, with TRBD1 as a possible D gene (5 bases). This CDR3 comprises 15 residues. V was pared by 6 bases and J by 9 bases, with 18 bases between. Germline V gene sequence: CDR1 MDHEN, CDR2 SYDVKM.

This clonotype was picked up a small number of times. This chain uses TRBV20-1 with TRBJ2-7; 7 nucleotides line up with TRBD2. Germline lookup yields CDR1 DFQATT and CDR2 SNEGSKA (reference sequence). This CDR3 contains 16 residues. V trimming: 0 bases; J trimming: 1 base; junction bases outside the gene matches: 9. CDR3 region: CSARDRVAGASYEQYF. For the CDR3, the DNA is TGCAGTGCTAGAGATCGGGTAGCGGGCGCTTCCTACGAGCAGTACTTC.

Of note for this clonotype: A read error may produce the germline difference seen at one junction end. DNA of the CDR3: TGTGCCAGCAGTTTCGCCCACTCGACAGTCCCCCGGTTC. Its translation is CASSFAHSTVPRF. The V gene is TRBV12-3 or TRBV12-4, the J gene TRBJ2-7; weak D call: TRBD1 (5 bases). The CDR3 runs to 13 residues.

This clonotype appeared many times. This chain links TRBV7-8 with TRBJ1-5, with TRBD1 as a possible D gene (6 bases). V lost 5 bases, J lost 1 base, and 18 bases lay in between. CDR1 and CDR2 (germline): SGHVS, FQNEAQ. The CDR3 is 17 residues long. CDR3 protein: CASSPSTGTRSNQPQHF. CDR3 nucleotides: TGTGCCAGCAGCCCTTCTACAGGGACAAGGAGCAATCAGCCCCAGCATTTT.

V is TRBV7-2 and J is TRBJ2-3, with a weak D call TRBD2 (6 bases). The length of the CDR3 is 14 residues. With 7 bases removed from V and 2 bases from J, the gap between germline ends came to 13 bases. Germline loops: CDR1 SGHTA, CDR2 FQGNSA. CDR3 in DNA: TGTGCCAGCAACCACAGGAGGGCCACAGATACGCAGTATTTT. Amino acids: CASNHRRATDTQYF.

This clonotype was counted many times. The J gene is TRBJ2-7, the V gene TRBV7-8, with TRBD2 matching 10 bases. The J segment lost 3 bases and the V segment lost 6 bases, leaving 8 bases of the junction unmatched. There are 15 residues in the CDR3. Germline V CDR1 and CDR2: SGHVS, FQNEAQ. The chain's CDR3 is CASSLGLAANYEQYF. The CDR3 nucleotides are TGTGCCAGCAGTCTCGGACTAGCGGCTAACTACGAGCAGTACTTC.

The rearrangement uses TRBV28 and TRBJ2-3; TRBD1 agrees at 9 bases. CDR3 length: 16 amino acids. The germline V gene has CDR1 MDHEN and CDR2 SYDVKM. V lost 3 bases and J lost 4; bases outside the gene matches: 8. The CDR3 DNA is TGTGCCAGCAGTTTGCGGGGACAGGGTCTCGCAGATACGCAGTATTTT. Translated, it gives CASSLRGQGLADTQYF.

The chain has TRBV4-3 and TRBJ2-2; 7 nucleotides agree with TRBD1. The germline CDR1 and CDR2 sequences are LGHNA and YSLEER. V shed 5 bases and J 4 bases; nucleotides not matched to a gene: 10. The CDR3 covers 16 residues. Here the CDR3 DNA reads TGCGCCAGCAGCAGAGGACAGGTCGACAGCACCGGGGAGCTGTTTTTT. Protein product: CASSRGQVDSTGELFF.

This clonotype appeared a few times. The genes are TRBV29-1 and TRBJ2-7; tentative D call: TRBD2 (6 bases). The V gene's germline CDR1 is SQVTM and CDR2 ANQGSEA. Trimming took 3 bases from V and 3 from J, leaving 12 bases between them. The CDR3 has 13 amino acids. The CDR3 region has the DNA TGCAGCGTTGAGGAGACTAGTCACTACGAGCAGTACTTC. It specifies CSVEETSHYEQYF.

This clonotype was picked up many times. This sequence joins TRBV7-8 and TRBJ2-7; 8 bases line up with TRBD1. V lost 3 bases to trimming and J lost 1 base; unmatched junction nucleotides: 2. This CDR3 is built from 14 residues. Germline V gives CDR1 SGHVS, CDR2 FQNEAQ. The CDR3: CASSFQGASYEQYF. The CDR3 nucleotides read TGTGCCAGCAGCTTCCAGGGGGCGTCCTACGAGCAGTACTTC.

The chain combines TRBV29-1 with TRBJ2-2, with a tentative D call TRBD1 (8 bases). V gave up 7 bases and J gave up 3 bases, with 15 bases separating them. CDR3 size: 14 residues. Germline V gene sequence: CDR1 SQVTM, CDR2 ANQGSEA. CDR3 sequence reads: CSARTGRDTGELFF. CDR3 in DNA: TGCAGCGCTCGGACAGGGAGGGACACCGGGGAGCTGTTTTTT.

This chain connects TRBV2 to TRBJ2-3; 7 nucleotides match TRBD2. CDR3 length: 20 amino acids. Trimming took 3 bases from V and 2 from J; bases not matched to a gene: 20. The germline V gene encodes CDR1 SNHLY and CDR2 FYNNEI. CDR3 protein: CASSDPGVAGASGITDTQYF. The CDR3 bases are TGTGCCAGCAGTGATCCTGGAGTAGCGGGCGCCTCTGGAATCACAGATACGCAGTATTTT. Supplemented by reference TRBV2 and TRBJ2-3, the full variable domain reads EPEVTQTPSHQVTQMGQEVILRCVPISNHLYFYWYRQILGQKVEFLVSFYNNEISEKSEIFDDQFSVERPDGSNFTLKIRSTKLEDSAMYFCASSDPGVAGASGITDTQYFGPGTRLTVL.

This clonotype was seen at least ten times. The chain carries TRBV12-3 or TRBV12-4 and TRBJ2-5; 10 bases align to TRBD2. This CDR3 spans 16 amino acids. Unmatched junction bases numbered 10, after V lost 4 bases and J lost 5 bases. As DNA, the CDR3 is TGTGCCAGCAGTTATACTAGCGGGATTTCGAAGGAGACCCAGTACTTC. Translated, it gives CASSYTSGISKETQYF.

In its sample, this clonotype was seen once. The chain joins TRBV7-8 to TRBJ1-5; possibly TRBD1 for D (6 bases). V was pared by 1 base and J by 4 bases, with 11 bases between. Germline V CDR1 and CDR2: SGHVS, FQNEAQ. The CDR3 has 15 amino acids. CDR3 region: CASSLGRGQNQPQHF. In nucleotides, the CDR3 is TGTGCCAGCAGCTTAGGCAGGGGTCAGAATCAGCCCCAGCATTTT.

The rearrangement links TRBV9 to TRBJ1-6; 8 bases are a match to TRBD1. The CDR3 runs to 18 residues. From germline, CDR1 is SGDLS and CDR2 YYNGEE. Unmatched junction bases numbered 16, after V lost 4 bases and J lost 7 bases. The CDR3 protein is CASSHNLVSGGLNSPLHF. CDR3 coding DNA: TGTGCCAGCAGCCATAATCTTGTGTCAGGGGGCCTCAATTCACCCCTCCACTTT.